A selection of T cell receptor beta chains follows, all from one sample in a study of blood T cell repertoires in COVID-19. Some clones are missing from TCRdb's copy, which holds only in-frame ones; the method was immunoSEQ multiplex PCR. Altogether roughly 41,000 clones are present, 84% being singletons, with the ten largest covering around 1.6%. Sequencing was carried out using peripheral blood. These receptors came from a man aged 55 to 69 with COVID-19, enrolled during active disease. CDR3s include the opening cysteine and the closing phenylalanine or tryptophan. A D gene is named only where the DNA matches it firmly. Expanded clones get a size class; other rows say once, few or many, or leave the size out.

>TRBD1|TRBV28|TRBJ1-5|NA
TGTGCCAGCAGTTCCCCCACTACAGGGGGCGTCCAGCCCCAGCATTTT
CASSSPTTGGVQPQHF
>TRBD2|TRBV4-1|TRBJ2-2|NA
TGCGCCAGCAGCCGCGACGGGACTAGCTCCTACACCGGGGAGCTGTTTTTT
CASSRDGTSSYTGELFF
>NA|TRBV19|TRBJ1-1|NA
TGTGCCAGTCAAGTATTTGGTGTCCAGGCTGGCACTGAAGCTTTCTTT
CASQVFGVQAGTEAFF
>TRBD1|TRBV3-1/TRBV3-2|TRBJ1-1|NA
TGTGCCAGCAGCCCAGGGACAGAGAACACTGAAGCTTTCTTT
CASSPGTENTEAFF
>NA|TRBV18|TRBJ1-1|NA
TGTGCCAGCTCACCAGGGACATCGAACACTGAAGCTTTCTTT
CASSPGTSNTEAFF
>TRBD2|TRBV7-2|TRBJ2-2|NA
TGTGCCAGCAGATTTACTAGCGGGAGGGGGGAGCTGTTTTTT
CASRFTSGRGELFF
>TRBD2|TRBV5-3|TRBJ2-3|NA
TGTGCCAGAAGCTTGACTAGCGGGAGGTACACAGATACGCAGTATTTT
CARSLTSGRYTDTQYF
>NA|TRBV7-9|TRBJ1-1|NA
TGTGCCAGCACCCTAGGGGACACTGAAGCTTTCTTT
CASTLGDTEAFF
>TRBD2|TRBV5-1|TRBJ2-1|NA
TGCGCCAGCAGCCTGGAGGCTAGCGGGATCGGATATAATGAGCAGTTCTTC
CASSLEASGIGYNEQFF
>NA|TRBV27|TRBJ1-1|once
TGTGCCAGCAGGCGAAGGGAGCTCGTAACTGAAGCTTTCTTT
CASRRRELVTEAFF
>TRBD1|TRBV4-1|TRBJ1-1|NA
TGCGCCAGCAGCCAAGAGAACAGGGGCAACACTGAAGCTTTCTTT
CASSQENRGNTEAFF
>TRBD1|TRBV30|TRBJ2-5|NA
TGTGCCTGGGCACGACAGGGGTCGGTGTTGGAGACCCAGTACTTC
CAWARQGSVLETQYF
>TRBD1|TRBV5-1|TRBJ1-3|NA
TGCGCCAGCAGCCGGACAGGGGGAACTGGAAACACCATATATTTT
CASSRTGGTGNTIYF
>TRBD1|TRBV5-6|TRBJ1-4|NA
TGTGCCAGCAGGGGGTGGGGACAGGCGAGAGGAACTAATGAAAAACTGTTTTTT
CASRGWGQARGTNEKLFF
>NA|TRBV28|TRBJ1-5|NA
TGTGCCAGCAGTTTAAGGGGGGGAAACAATCAGCCCCAGCATTTT
CASSLRGGNNQPQHF
>NA|TRBV7-3|TRBJ1-6|NA
TGTGCCAGCAGCTCGGAGGGAAATAATTCACCCCTCCACTTT
CASSSEGNNSPLHF
>NA|TRBV5-1|TRBJ2-1|NA
TGCGCCAGCAGCCCACAGGGCTCCTACAATGAGCAGTTCTTC
CASSPQGSYNEQFF
>NA|TRBV10-2|TRBJ2-7|NA
TGCGCCAGTACTGGGGACACCAACTACGAGCAGTACTTC
CASTGDTNYEQYF
>NA|TRBV6-4|TRBJ1-2|few
TGTGCCAGCAGACCTGAGCAGACGGGGGGCTACACCTTC
CASRPEQTGGYTF
>NA|TRBV18|TRBJ1-4|NA
TGTGCCAGCTCACCCGATCTAGGCGCCCCTGGTAATGAAAAACTGTTTTTT
CASSPDLGAPGNEKLFF
>NA|TRBV4-3|TRBJ1-2|NA
TGCGCCAGCAGCCAAGAGAGGGCAGGGGTTGGCTACACCTTC
CASSQERAGVGYTF
>NA|TRBV9|TRBJ1-4|NA
TGTGCCAGCAGTGCCGAGGATGAAAAACTGTTTTTT
CASSAEDEKLFF
>TRBD1|TRBV10-1|TRBJ1-5|NA
TGCGCCAGCAGTGAGTCGGGACAGAGGAAGCCCCAGCATTTT
CASSESGQRKPQHF
>NA|TRBV7-3|TRBJ2-1|NA
TGTGCCAGCAGCTTAGGGCCGCGGGGAACCTACAATGAGCAGTTCTTC
CASSLGPRGTYNEQFF